These T cell receptor beta chains were read from a single sample in a study of blood T cell dynamics during melanoma immunotherapy. Assay: immunoSEQ multiplex PCR; the TCRdb copy retains only in-frame clones and omits some. The table has 5,500 to 8,500 clones, roughly 88% seen once. Sequencing was performed on blood, taken from a patient treated with checkpoint blockade. The receptors shown here come from a human donor with melanoma. Some clones in this sample may be carry-over from other donors' samples. CDR3s include the opening cysteine and the closing phenylalanine or tryptophan. A D gene is named only where the DNA matches it firmly. Size values are once, few and many counts, or a class for expanded clones, and some rows have none.

D gene	V gene	J gene	clone size	CDR3 protein	CDR3 DNA
NA	TRBV2	TRBJ1-1	NA	CASSGVGFGTRNTEAFF	TGTGCCAGCAGTGGAGTTGGGTTCGGGACGAGAAACACTGAAGCTTTCTTT
TRBD1	TRBV6-1	TRBJ1-2	once	CASSEARPGQGNYGYTF	TGTGCCAGCAGTGAAGCCCGCCCGGGACAGGGTAACTATGGCTACACCTTC
NA	TRBV9	TRBJ2-3	few	CASSVEGTDTQYF	TGTGCCAGCAGCGTAGAGGGCACAGATACGCAGTATTTT
TRBD1	TRBV5-1	TRBJ1-4	NA	CASSTDRGGDEKLFF	TGCGCCAGCAGCACGGACAGGGGCGGGGATGAAAAACTGTTTTTT
TRBD1	TRBV7-2	TRBJ1-4	NA	CASRKGATNEKLFF	TGTGCCAGCAGAAAGGGGGCTACTAATGAAAAACTGTTTTTT
TRBD2	TRBV19	TRBJ2-2	NA	CASSRTSGANTGELFF	TGTGCCAGTAGCAGGACTAGCGGGGCGAACACCGGGGAGCTGTTTTTT
NA	TRBV5-5	TRBJ1-4	NA	CASSLVREGEKLFF	TGTGCCAGCAGCTTGGTACGGGAGGGGGAAAAACTGTTTTTT
TRBD1	TRBV7-9	TRBJ2-2	NA	CASSLYGTANTGELFF	TGTGCCAGCAGCTTGTACGGGACAGCGAACACCGGGGAGCTGTTTTTT
TRBD1	TRBV7-9	TRBJ2-2	NA	CASSPGQGLTGELFF	TGTGCCAGCAGCCCGGGACAGGGGCTCACCGGGGAGCTGTTTTTT
TRBD2	TRBV19	TRBJ2-1	NA	CASSMLAGVYNEQFF	TGTGCCAGTAGTATGCTAGCGGGAGTCTACAATGAGCAGTTCTTC
NA	TRBV7-8	TRBJ2-1	NA	CASSYGGRGNEQFF	TGTGCCAGCAGCTACGGCGGCAGGGGCAATGAGCAGTTCTTC
TRBD2	TRBV19	TRBJ2-6	NA	CASISLAAGANVLTF	TGTGCCAGTATCTCACTAGCGGCTGGGGCCAACGTCCTGACTTTC
TRBD2	TRBV9	TRBJ2-3	NA	CASKDSGGGWDTQYF	TGTGCCAGCAAGGATTCTGGCGGGGGTTGGGATACGCAGTATTTT
NA	TRBV7-9	TRBJ1-6	NA	CASRPGDNSPLHF	TGTGCCAGTCGGCCCGGGGATAATTCACCCCTCCACTTT
TRBD1	TRBV5-1	TRBJ1-6	NA	CASSLEVGAGGGPLHF	TGCGCCAGCAGCTTGGAAGTGGGGGCAGGGGGAGGACCCCTCCACTTT
NA	TRBV10-1	TRBJ2-3	large	CASSFPGDTQYF	TGCGCCAGCAGTTTCCCGGGGGATACGCAGTATTTT
TRBD1	TRBV6-6	TRBJ2-7	NA	CASRGQGVSYEQYF	TGTGCCAGCAGGGGACAGGGGGTGTCCTACGAGCAGTACTTC
TRBD1	TRBV6-5	TRBJ1-2	NA	CASSSHPTGNYGYTF	TGTGCCAGCAGTTCACACCCGACAGGGAACTATGGCTACACCTTC
NA	TRBV10-3	TRBJ2-1	once	CAITGAGVAGSYNEQFF	TGTGCCATCACTGGGGCAGGGGTTGCCGGCTCCTACAATGAGCAGTTCTTC
NA	TRBV29-1	TRBJ1-1	NA	CSVWSWNTEAFF	TGCAGCGTTTGGTCTTGGAACACTGAAGCTTTCTTT
TRBD2	TRBV13	TRBJ2-5	few	CASSLGGGRTETQYF	TGTGCCAGCAGCTTAGGAGGCGGGAGGACTGAGACCCAGTACTTC
TRBD1	TRBV28	TRBJ2-1	NA	CASSSSGGEQFF	TGTGCCAGCAGTTCCTCAGGGGGTGAGCAGTTCTTC
NA	TRBV30	TRBJ2-7	NA	CAWSQGQNEQYF	TGTGCCTGGAGCCAGGGACAAAACGAGCAGTACTTC
TRBD1	TRBV13	TRBJ1-2	NA	CASSYPRQGHYGYTF	TGTGCCAGCAGCTACCCTCGACAGGGCCACTATGGCTACACCTTC
TRBD2	TRBV29-1	TRBJ2-3	NA	CSVVGVASGSDTQYF	TGCAGCGTTGTGGGGGTGGCTAGCGGGTCCGATACGCAGTATTTT
TRBD2	TRBV2	TRBJ2-5	NA	CASSILAGGETQYF	TGTGCCAGCAGTATCCTAGCGGGAGGAGAGACCCAGTACTTC
TRBD2	TRBV15	TRBJ2-1	NA	CATSSPGLAVGDEQFF	TGTGCCACCAGCAGTCCGGGACTAGCGGTTGGGGATGAGCAGTTCTTC
TRBD2	TRBV11-3	TRBJ2-7	NA	CASSLAGAPYEQYF	TGTGCCAGCAGCCTAGCGGGAGCCCCCTACGAGCAGTACTTC
NA	TRBV6-1	TRBJ2-3	NA	CASRGFADTQYF	TGTGCCAGCAGGGGCTTTGCAGATACGCAGTATTTT
TRBD1	TRBV5-4	TRBJ1-3	NA	CASSSTTGGQNTIYF	TGTGCCAGCAGCTCGACGACAGGGGGCCAAAACACCATATATTTT
NA	TRBV6-9	TRBJ2-7	NA	CAQGSAYEQYF	TGTGCGCAGGGGTCAGCCTACGAGCAGTACTTC
NA	TRBV5-1	TRBJ2-3	NA	CASSLGNGRVGDTQYF	TGCGCCAGCAGCTTGGGAAACGGCAGGGTTGGAGATACGCAGTATTTT
NA	TRBV5-6	TRBJ2-1	NA	CASSRIQEYEQFF	TGTGCCAGCAGCAGAATACAGGAGTACGAGCAGTTCTTC
NA	TRBV7-2	TRBJ1-5	once	CASSLGGAGQPQHF	TGTGCCAGCAGCTTAGGGGGGGCCGGTCAGCCCCAGCATTTT
TRBD2	TRBV11-2	TRBJ2-5	NA	CASSLGGGGSQETQYF	TGTGCCAGCAGCTTGGGTGGCGGGGGGTCTCAAGAGACCCAGTACTTC
NA	TRBV12-2	TRBJ2-7	NA	CASRLAVMNRGREQYF	TGTGCAAGTCGCTTAGCAGTTATGAACAGGGGTCGCGAGCAGTACTTC
NA	TRBV18	TRBJ1-6	NA	CASSPMRGAYSPLHF	TGTGCCAGCTCACCAATGCGTGGGGCTTATTCACCCCTCCACTTT
NA	TRBV29-1	TRBJ2-3	NA	CSVVEGTDTQYF	TGCAGCGTTGTTGAGGGGACAGATACGCAGTATTTT